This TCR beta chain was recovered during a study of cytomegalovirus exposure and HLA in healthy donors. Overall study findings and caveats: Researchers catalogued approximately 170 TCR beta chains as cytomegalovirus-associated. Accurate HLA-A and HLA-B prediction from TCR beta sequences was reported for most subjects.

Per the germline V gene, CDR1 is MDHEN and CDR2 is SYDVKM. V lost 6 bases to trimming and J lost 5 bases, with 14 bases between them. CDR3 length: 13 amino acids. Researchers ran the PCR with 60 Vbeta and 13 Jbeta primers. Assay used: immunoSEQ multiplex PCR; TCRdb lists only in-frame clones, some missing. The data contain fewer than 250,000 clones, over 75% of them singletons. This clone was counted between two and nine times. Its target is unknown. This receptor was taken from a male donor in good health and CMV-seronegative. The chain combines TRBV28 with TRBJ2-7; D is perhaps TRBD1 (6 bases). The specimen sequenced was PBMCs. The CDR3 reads CASRWQGLNEQYF. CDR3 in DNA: TGTGCCAGCAGATGGCAGGGGCTGAACGAGCAGTACTTC.